The entry that follows covers one T cell receptor beta chain sequence. Its antigen remains undetermined. No per-base quality is available; no much larger clone lies one base away. This sample is drawn from a study of shared clonotypes between healthy human individuals (dated by TCRdb to about 2020). For the study in its entirety: Two women and three men aged 18 to 49 years were included in the cohort. For each donor, CD4 naive and CD4 memory were each run on three plates, CD8 naive on two plates, and CD8 memory on one plate. To estimate repertoire size and how much clonotype sharing occurs between individuals, the study deeply sequenced the blood TCR repertoires of about five healthy adults. To increase sequencing depth and limit assay-specific biases, different laboratories used diverse techniques to prepare libraries and sequence TCR repertoires. Per donor, leukapheresis produced somewhere between about 0.8 and 9 billion PBMCs. Study-wide conclusions, independent of this receptor: Incomplete sequencing was indicated by rarefaction of sorted-subset datasets, despite the large sequencing depth. Clonotypes shared by all four sorted-subset donors showed higher generation probabilities than non-shared clonotypes. Sampling was restricted to blood, and TCR repertoires in tissues likely differ from the TCR repertoires found in blood. Across a few donors, approximately 5% of naive CD4, around 3.5% of naive CD8, about 2% of memory CD4, and approximately 0.42% of memory CD8 clonotypes were shared. Pairwise subsampling led to the expectation that sequencing depth would affect the degree of clonotype sharing among donors. Estimated clonotype richness was generally larger for naive than for memory subsets. The small number of donors limited the genetic and exposure-history diversity represented.

Donors were healthy HIV-negative adults with no recently reported acute infections or vaccinations. Every donor was a Caucasian adult living in Nashville, Tennessee, USA. CD4+ T cells were enriched by magnetic negative selection, after which naive cells were positively selected on CD45RA and the negative fraction was taken as the memory subset. Blood was collected by leukapheresis, and PBMCs were isolated by Ficoll-Histopaque density gradient centrifugation and then cryopreserved in liquid nitrogen vapor phase. Analytical flow cytometry was used to check the purity and quantity of every magnetically sorted T cell population. Genomic DNA was isolated from each sorted fraction and quantified by UV absorbance on a Nanodrop 2000c. Using the deep immunoSEQ assay, multiplex PCR amplified TCR CDR3 regions from genomic DNA. Extracted genomic DNA from each cell subset was spread evenly across all wells of several immunoSEQ 96-well plates, with each plate serving as a replicate. For sorted subsets, 150 to 200 ng genomic DNA, equal to 30,000 or so T cell genomes, was loaded into each replicate PCR. Purified libraries were quantified with a Qubit 3.0 fluorometer, sized on a Bioanalyzer 2100, and re-quantified with the KAPA Library Quantification kit. Each immunoSEQ 96-well plate was sequenced on its own single-read 150-cycle Illumina NextSeq 550 flow cell. Under the source paper's analysis protocol: The immunoSEQ output contained only junctional sequences without quality scores, so filtering could not match that applied to full-length reads. To assign V/J genes and CDR3, sequences were annotated using PyIR, a Python wrapper for IgBLAST v1.9, with IMGT germline references. Reads were filtered out if the reads had weak V/J assignments (E-value above 1e-6), no CDR3, stop codons, out-of-frame junctions, or ambiguous translated residues. V3J clonotypes were defined by identical inferred V gene, J gene, and CDR3 amino acid sequence. To compute the percentage overlap between repertoires, the number of shared unique clonotypes was divided by the size of the smaller repertoire. Repertoire richness was assessed with RTK rarefaction, the Chao1 estimator, and Recon v2.1 estimates of unobserved clonotypes. Generation probabilities for all TCRbeta clonotypes obtained by the gDNA method from a handful of donors were computed using OLGA. This immuneACCESS table, as held by TCRdb, lists in-frame sequences with V and J called but not all clones. Of the missing ones, under half trace to an unresolved V gene in checked studies; the others have no known cause. V and J calls and clone size follow that table, whereas D and trimming were derived from the DNA. The sample table holds 950,000 to 1,100,000 clones, of which more than 75% were seen once. 0.5% to 0.65% of the sample is held by the ten biggest clonotypes.

Relative to germline, V is missing 6 bases and J is missing 6 bases, with 21 bases of the junction outside any gene match. CDR1 MDHEN and CDR2 SYDVKM are derived from the germline V gene. From the cysteine up to the phenylalanine, the CDR3 has a length of 18 residues. Kept here is only the CDR3 DNA, which spans 54 bases and is read in frame from base 1. This receptor was obtained from a man younger than 30 in good health. Some clones in this sample may be carry-over from other donors' samples. The sample was memory CD4+ T cells from PBMCs. The cell subset or site label for this specimen denotes: CD45RA-negative fraction. The sequence is built from TRBV28 and TRBJ2-7, with TRBD2 identical over 9 junction bases. The CDR3 protein is CASSLGSVGGRAHGEQYF. Read as DNA, the sequence is TGTGCCAGCAGCCTAGGGTCGGTGGGCGGGAGGGCCCACGGCGAGCAGTACTTC.